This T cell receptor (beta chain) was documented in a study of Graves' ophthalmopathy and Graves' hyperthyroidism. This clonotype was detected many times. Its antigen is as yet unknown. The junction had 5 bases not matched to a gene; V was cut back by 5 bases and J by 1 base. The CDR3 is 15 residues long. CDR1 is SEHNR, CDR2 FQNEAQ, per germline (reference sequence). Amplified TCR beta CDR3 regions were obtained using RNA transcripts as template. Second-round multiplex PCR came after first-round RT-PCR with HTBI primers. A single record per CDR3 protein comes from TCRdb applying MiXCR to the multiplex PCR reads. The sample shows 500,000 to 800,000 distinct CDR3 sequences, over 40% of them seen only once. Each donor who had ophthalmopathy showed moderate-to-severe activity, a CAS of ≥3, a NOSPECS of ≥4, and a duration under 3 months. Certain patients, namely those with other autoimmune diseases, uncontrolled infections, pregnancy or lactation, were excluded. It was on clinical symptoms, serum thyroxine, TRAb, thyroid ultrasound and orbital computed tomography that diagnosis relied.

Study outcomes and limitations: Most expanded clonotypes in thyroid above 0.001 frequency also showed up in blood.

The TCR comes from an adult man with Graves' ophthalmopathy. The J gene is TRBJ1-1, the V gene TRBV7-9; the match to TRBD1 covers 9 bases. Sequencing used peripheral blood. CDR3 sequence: CASSQGQGTNTEAFF. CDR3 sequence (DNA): TGTGCCAGCAGCCAGGGACAGGGTACGAACACTGAAGCTTTCTTT.